This T cell receptor beta chain was captured by sequencing in a study of blood T cell repertoires in COVID-19. Produced via immunoSEQ multiplex PCR; TCRdb's table is partial and in-frame only. The sample includes about 120,000 clones, roughly 80% seen only once; the top ten take over 7%. The CDR3 has 15 amino acids. Germline V gene sequence: CDR1 SNHLY, CDR2 FYNNEI. V dropped 3 bases and J dropped 1; count of bases not matched to a gene: 6. The TCR originated in a human donor in a cohort sampled during active COVID-19. J is TRBJ2-7 and V is TRBV2, with 7 bases matching TRBD2. The material sequenced was peripheral blood. CDR3 region: CASSDGRERSYEQYF. The CDR3 DNA reads as TGTGCCAGCAGTGACGGGCGGGAGCGGTCCTACGAGCAGTACTTC.